The 10 T cell receptor beta chains below all came from one sample that was sequenced in a study of regulatory T cells in long-lasting Graves disease. Arm-PCR of CDR3 regions and iRepertoire HTBI primers were the basis on which TCR beta libraries were built. TCRdb re-called the multiplex PCR reads through MiXCR, storing one row per CDR3 protein. This sample carries over 500,000 distinct CDR3 sequences, around 15% of them seen once, and the ten largest clones take about 18%. The sample's time point: newly diagnosed GD, antithyroid drugs for less than 3 months. PBMCs provided the RNA from which the TCR library was made. These sequences were also reported in another study, on T cells in Graves' hyperthyroidism and ophthalmopathy.

This specimen consisted of peripheral blood mononuclear cells (PBMCs), obtained at new diagnosis, from a patient treated with antithyroid drugs. The receptors stem from a woman in her thirties with Graves disease.

This chain uses TRBV29-1 with TRBJ2-6; D call uncertain. The germline V gene encodes CDR1 SQVTM and CDR2 ANQGSEA. The CDR3 has 13 residues. The V end was cut by 2 bases, the J end by 0 bases, with 2 bases between. CDR3 protein: CSVERSGANVLTF. As DNA, the CDR3 is TGCAGCGTTGAACGCTCTGGGGCCAACGTCCTGACTTTC.

This clonotype was seen repeatedly, ten times or more. CDR3 DNA: TGTGCCAGCAGTTACTCGGTGGGTCCATTTGAGACCCAGTACTTC. Protein: CASSYSVGPFETQYF. The genes are TRBV6-2 or TRBV6-3 and TRBJ2-5; D call uncertain. V shed 0 bases and J shed 5 bases, with 13 bases lying between them. CDR3 length equals 15 residues. Germline loops: CDR1 MNHEY, CDR2 SVGEGT.

This clonotype was recorded at least ten times. The V gene is TRBV6-2 or TRBV6-3, the J gene TRBJ2-1; 13 nucleotides match TRBD2. Per the germline V gene, CDR1 is MNHEY and CDR2 is SVGEGT. This CDR3 comprises 14 residues. Trimming took 6 bases from V and 7 from J; bases not matched to a gene: 3. The DNA of the CDR3 is TGTGCCAGCAGGGGACTAGCGGGAATGAATGAGCAGTTCTTC. Amino acids: CASRGLAGMNEQFF.

This clonotype was seen ten or more times. The chain links TRBV30 to TRBJ2-7; D not resolved. This CDR3 region has 11 residues. The V and J ends lost 5 bases and 1 base respectively, with 6 bases between them. Germline V gene data show CDR1 as GTSNPN and CDR2 as SVGIG (reference sequence). CDR3 sequence reads: CAWSPSYEQYF. CDR3 in DNA: TGTGCCTGGTCGCCTTCCTACGAGCAGTACTTC.

This clonotype has a handful of counts. The chain carries TRBV7-3 and TRBJ2-1; D unclear. The V gene's germline CDR1 is SGHTA and CDR2 FQGTGA. The CDR3 runs to 13 residues. Deletions cut 2 bases from V and 5 bases from J, with 7 bases between. Here the CDR3 reads CASSLYTHNEQFF. The CDR3, as DNA: TGTGCCAGCAGCTTATACACCCACAATGAGCAGTTCTTC.

J is TRBJ2-4 and V is TRBV5-1, with D possibly matching TRBD2 (5 bases). The J call may be faulty, since TRBJ2-5 better matches the DNA end. Germline assignment: CDR1 SGHRS and CDR2 YFSETQ. CDR3 length: 14 residues. The CDR3 region has the DNA TGCGCCAGCAGCTTCGGGGATCGACAAGAGACCCAGTACTTC. Protein product: CASSFGDRQETQYF.

This clonotype came up many times. The chain uses TRBV28 and TRBJ1-1; 9 bases line up with TRBD1. CDR1 and CDR2 from the germline V gene are MDHEN and SYDVKM. The J segment lost 1 base and the V segment lost 7 bases, leaving 4 bases of the junction unmatched. There are 14 residues in the CDR3. The DNA of the CDR3 is TGTGCCAGCACCCCGGGACAGGGGAACACTGAAGCTTTCTTT. Its protein product is CASTPGQGNTEAFF.

The CDR3 reads CASDVGGHQANTGELFF. The CDR3 DNA follows: TGTGCCAGCGACGTCGGGGGACATCAGGCGAACACCGGGGAGCTGTTTTTT. The rearrangement joins TRBV6-4 to TRBJ2-2, with D perhaps TRBD1 or TRBD2 (6 bases each). Per germline, CDR1 MRHNA and CDR2 SNTAGT. V lost 8 bases and J 0 bases, leaving 19 bases between the germline ends. The CDR3 covers 17 residues.

A few counts support this clonotype. The chain combines TRBV30 with TRBJ1-1, with D unclear. V was cut by 4 bases and J by 3 bases, with 18 bases left in between. The CDR3 contains 15 residues. The germline V gene encodes CDR1 GTSNPN and CDR2 SVGIG (reference sequence). This CDR3 reads CAWTPSHLTDTEAFF. CDR3 bases: TGTGCCTGGACACCGTCGCACCTTACGGACACTGAAGCTTTCTTT. Using reference TRBV30 and TRBJ1-1 for the parts outside the CDR3, the full variable domain is SQTIHQWPATLVQPVGSPLSLECTVEGTSNPNLYWYRQAAGRGLQLLFYSVGIGQISSEVPQNLSASRPQDRQFILSSKKLLLSDSGFYLCAWTPSHLTDTEAFFGQGTRLTVV.

The table lists this clonotype with many counts. The chain has TRBV28 and TRBJ1-4; no firm D call. The CDR3 has 16 amino acids. Trimming took 3 bases from V and 6 from J, leaving 17 bases between them. Per the germline V gene, CDR1 is MDHEN and CDR2 is SYDVKM. In nucleotides, the CDR3 is TGTGCCAGCAGTTTCCCGACGCCAACTGCGGATGAAAAACTGTTTTTT. Translating gives CASSFPTPTADEKLFF.